Each of the 29 T cell receptor beta chains below was sequenced from the same sample in a study of beta chain features in type 1 diabetes. Expressed TCRB transcripts were sequenced because the entire RNA isolate underwent reverse transcription. The assay was immunoSEQ multiplex PCR, and TCRdb's table has in-frame clones only and misses some. The sample has some 410,000 clones, approximately 13% seen once. Sequenced material: naive CD4+ T cells from blood. These receptors were obtained from a man aged 30 to 39 in good health.

The chain carries TRBV19 and TRBJ2-4, with unresolved D. Germline V gene sequence: CDR1 LNHDA, CDR2 SQIVND (reference sequence). This CDR3 spans 16 amino acids. V was clipped by 6 bases and J by 0 bases, with 15 bases between them. CDR3 protein: CASSHGPGGAKNIQYF. The CDR3 region has the DNA TGTGCCAGTAGCCACGGGCCCGGCGGAGCCAAAAACATTCAGTACTTC.

This clone showed up just a few times. The chain is built from TRBV30 and TRBJ1-1; 11 bases line up with TRBD1. This CDR3 region has 14 residues. V was pared by 4 bases and J by 10 bases, with 11 bases of the junction left unmatched. Germline V gene sequence: CDR1 GTSNPN, CDR2 SVGIG (reference sequence). CDR3 nucleotides: TGTGCCTGGAACCCGGACAGGGGGCTTATTGGAGCTTTCTTT. It yields the protein CAWNPDRGLIGAFF.

The chain couples TRBV5-4 to TRBJ2-5, with D maybe TRBD2 (5 bases). Germline values: CDR1 SGHNT, CDR2 YYREEE (reference sequence). The CDR3 contains 13 residues. With 4 bases removed from V and 5 bases from J, the gap between germline ends came to 12 bases. The CDR3: CASSQFPGETQYF. The CDR3 DNA sequence: TGTGCCAGCAGCCAATTTCCGGGGGAGACCCAGTACTTC.

This clone was picked up a small number of times. CDR3: CASSHPWAGVRETQYF. The DNA for the CDR3 is TGTGCCAGCAGTCACCCCTGGGCGGGGGTGCGGGAGACCCAGTACTTC. The chain uses TRBV7-2 and TRBJ2-5, with 7 positions matching TRBD2. The CDR3 covers 16 residues. Germline CDR1 is SGHTA and CDR2 is FQGNSA. V lost 6 bases and J lost 5; bases outside the gene matches: 15.

The chain uses TRBV7-8 and TRBJ2-2; D remains ambiguous. Trimming removed 2 bases at V and 3 bases at J, with 16 bases between. The CDR3 spans 17 residues. Germline V gene lookup returns CDR1 SGHVS and CDR2 FQNEAQ. DNA of the CDR3: TGTGCCAGCAGCTTACCCTATGGGGTAGACTACACCGGGGAGCTGTTTTTT. Encoded protein: CASSLPYGVDYTGELFF.

This clone was detected a few times. The V gene is TRBV5-1, the J gene TRBJ2-3; D may be TRBD2 (6 bases). There are 15 residues in the CDR3. Germline values: CDR1 SGHRS, CDR2 YFSETQ. V dropped 2 bases and J dropped 2 bases, with 12 bases sitting between them. CDR3 loop: CASSFYSGSTDTQYF. The CDR3 DNA sequence: TGCGCCAGCAGCTTCTATAGCGGATCCACAGATACGCAGTATTTT.

The chain carries TRBV10-3 and TRBJ1-2; D gene ambiguous. Germline assignment: CDR1 ENHRY and CDR2 SYGVKD. This CDR3 contains 13 residues. V was trimmed by 6 bases and J by 4 bases, leaving 12 bases between them. The CDR3 is CAISPGEIYGYTF. CDR3 sequence (DNA): TGTGCCATCAGCCCTGGGGAAATCTATGGCTACACCTTC.

This clone was counted only a few times. This chain joins TRBV6-5 and TRBJ2-7; TRBD2 matches at 10 bases. CDR3 length: 15 amino acids. Trimming at V came to 6 bases and at J to 3 bases, leaving 8 bases not matched to a gene. From germline, CDR1 is MNHEY and CDR2 SVGAGI. The CDR3 region is CASSLGLAAYYEQYV. CDR3 nucleotides: TGTGCCAGCAGCCTTGGACTAGCGGCATACTACGAGCAGTACGTC.

This clone was seen a handful of times. This rearrangement joins TRBV27 to TRBJ2-2; TRBD2 aligns across 7 bases. Germline trimming cut 6 bases from V and 6 bases from J; bases unmatched to any gene: 13. Germline V CDR1 and CDR2: MNHEY, SMNVEV (reference sequence). This CDR3 is 16 amino acids long. The CDR3 nucleotides are TGTGCCAGCAGCCGACGGCAGGGACTATTACCCGGGGAGCTGTTTTTT. It encodes CASSRRQGLLPGELFF.

This chain connects TRBV7-2 to TRBJ2-1; D gene ambiguous. The CDR3 is 14 residues long. CDR1 SGHTA and CDR2 FQGNSA come from the germline V gene. The germline V and J ends were trimmed by 1 base and 9 bases, with 13 bases remaining between them. The CDR3 DNA reads TGTGCCAGCAGCTTAGGACAACCTACCAGTGAGCAGTTCTTC. This codes for CASSLGQPTSEQFF.

The table lists this clone with a few counts. The chain links TRBV7-2 to TRBJ2-3; no definite D call. Trimming removed 5 bases from V and 4 bases from J, with 4 bases in between. This CDR3 is 11 amino acids long. Per the germline V gene, CDR1 is SGHTA and CDR2 is FQGNSA. Here the CDR3 reads CASSPADTQYF. CDR3 sequence (DNA): TGTGCCAGCAGCCCCGCAGATACGCAGTATTTT.

In this sample, this clone turned up a few times. The genes are TRBV14 and TRBJ2-7; TRBD1 is a possible D gene (5 bases). This CDR3 is built from 12 residues. Germline CDR1 is SGHDN and CDR2 is FVKESK. Trimming stripped 2 bases from V and 10 bases from J, with 12 bases between. The CDR3 is CASSQNRIEQYV. The CDR3 region has the DNA TGTGCCAGCAGCCAAAACAGGATCGAACAGTACGTC.

The chain joins TRBV2 to TRBJ2-1, with TRBD1 matching 11 bases. The CDR3 is 15 residues long. With 5 bases clipped from V and 6 bases from J, the junction kept 6 bases outside the gene matches. Looked up from germline, CDR1 is SNHLY and CDR2 is FYNNEI. CDR3 in amino acids: CASSLGQGAVNEQFF. DNA for the CDR3: TGTGCCAGCAGTCTTGGACAGGGGGCGGTCAATGAGCAGTTCTTC.

The rearrangement uses TRBV10-3 and TRBJ2-1; D gene unclear. Germline lookup yields CDR1 ENHRY and CDR2 SYGVKD. Trimming stripped 6 bases from V and 5 bases from J, with 14 bases between. The CDR3 is 14 amino acids. The CDR3 nucleotides read TGTGCCATCAGCCAACAGAGTTCAAACAATGAGCAGTTCTTC. Encoded protein: CAISQQSSNNEQFF.

The gene calls are TRBV7-8 and TRBJ2-1, with 8 bases matching TRBD1. V gave up 5 bases and J gave up 3 bases; unmatched junction bases: 9. This CDR3 has 16 residues. Germline V CDR1 and CDR2: SGHVS, FQNEAQ. CDR3 DNA sequence: TGTGCCAGCAGCCCGGACAGGGTATATCTCTACAATGAGCAGTTCTTC. Protein: CASSPDRVYLYNEQFF.

This chain uses TRBV7-9 with TRBJ2-5, with 7 bases fitting TRBD2. Trimming cost V 5 bases and J 5 bases; bases outside gene matches: 5. Germline V lookup: CDR1 SEHNR, CDR2 FQNEAQ (reference sequence). This CDR3 is built from 13 residues. The CDR3 DNA follows: TGTGCCAGCAGCAGAGGGACTACTGAGACCCAGTACTTC. Protein sequence: CASSRGTTETQYF.

The J gene is TRBJ1-1, the V gene TRBV14; D call uncertain. CDR3 length: 11 amino acids. Looked up from germline, CDR1 is SGHDN and CDR2 is FVKESK. Trimming removed 4 bases at V and 8 bases at J, with 8 bases between. The CDR3 bases are TGTGCCAGCAGCCTTGGGTCAGAAGCTTTCTTT. Amino acid sequence: CASSLGSEAFF.

At least ten counts were recorded for this clone. The gene calls are TRBV30 and TRBJ2-5; 8 nucleotides agree with TRBD2. V lost 0 bases, J lost 4 bases, and 4 bases stayed unmatched. The CDR3 runs to 14 residues. Germline V gene data show CDR1 as GTSNPN and CDR2 as SVGIG (reference sequence). Here the CDR3 reads CAWSVRRGGETQYF. CDR3 DNA sequence: TGTGCCTGGAGTGTACGCCGGGGGGGAGAGACCCAGTACTTC.

The chain joins TRBV27 to TRBJ2-3; 12 bases map to TRBD1. Germline V gives CDR1 MNHEY, CDR2 SMNVEV (reference sequence). The V segment lost 4 bases and the J segment 7 bases; nucleotides outside the gene matches: 9. The CDR3 consists of 16 residues. Here the CDR3 reads CASSSPPGQGANTQYF. In DNA form, the CDR3 reads TGTGCCAGCAGTTCTCCCCCGGGACAGGGGGCGAATACGCAGTATTTT.

In this sample, this clone turned up a few times. The CDR3 carries no conserved terminal phenylalanine or tryptophan, so it likely arises from a read error. Because the CDR3's place on the DNA is in doubt, the DNA is left out and the CDR3 is given as listed by TCRdb. The chain employs TRBV6-6 and TRBJ2-7. CDR1 is MNHNY and CDR2 is SVGAGI in the germline V gene (reference sequence). The CDR3 is 12 amino acids long, termini counted. The CDR3 sequence: CASSWDTGGPVI.

The J gene is TRBJ1-1, the V gene TRBV7-9; D is unresolved. CDR3 length: 14 residues. The V end was cut by 5 bases, the J end by 1 base, with 11 bases between. Germline V gene lookup returns CDR1 SEHNR and CDR2 FQNEAQ (reference sequence). CDR3 loop: CASSLKGGNTEAFF. The CDR3 coding sequence is TGTGCCAGCAGCCTCAAGGGAGGGAACACTGAAGCTTTCTTT. The whole variable domain, filled in from reference TRBV7-9 and TRBJ1-1, reads DTGVSQNPRHKITKRGQNVTFRCDPISEHNRLYWYRQTLGQGPEFLTYFQNEAQLEKSRLLSDRFSAERPKGSFSTLEIQRTEQGDSAMYLCASSLKGGNTEAFFGQGTRLTVV.

Details on this clone: Other DNA sequences in the same sample also yield this CDR3. V is TRBV7-9 and J is TRBJ2-3; the D is unclear. The CDR3 consists of 13 residues. Germline V lookup: CDR1 SEHNR, CDR2 FQNEAQ (reference sequence). V dropped 1 base and J dropped 2 bases, with 4 bases sitting between them. The CDR3 DNA reads TGTGCCAGCAGCTTAGAAGCCACAGATACGCAGTATTTT. This codes for CASSLEATDTQYF.

In this sample, this clone turned up a few times. DNA for the CDR3: TGTGCCAGTTCGAAGGGGTGGCTCGACTATGGCTACACCTTC. It yields the protein CASSKGWLDYGYTF. The rearrangement uses TRBV7-2 and TRBJ1-2; tentative D call: TRBD1 (5 bases). The CDR3 is 14 amino acids. CDR1 is SGHTA and CDR2 is FQGNSA in the germline V gene. V lost 9 bases to trimming and J lost 3 bases, with 17 bases between them.

There are a few counts of this clone. This chain uses TRBV9 with TRBJ2-5; D is possibly TRBD2 (5 bases). The CDR3 is made up of 15 amino acids. Per the germline V gene, CDR1 is SGDLS and CDR2 is YYNGEE. The V end was cut by 4 bases, the J end by 1 base, with 14 bases between. The CDR3 DNA reads TGTGCCAGCAGCTTGTCCGGGGTTGCCCAAGAGACCCAGTACTTC. Translation: CASSLSGVAQETQYF.

The V call is TRBV10-3, the J call TRBJ2-5; D is undetermined. The V gene lost 10 bases and the J gene lost 5 bases, with 26 bases spanning the gap. Germline-derived CDR1 and CDR2 are ENHRY and SYGVKD. CDR3 size: 16 residues. CDR3 sequence: CATAPQAASLQETQYF. The CDR3 region has the DNA TGTGCCACGGCCCCCCAGGCGGCTAGTCTTCAGGAGACCCAGTACTTC.

This chain uses TRBV2 with TRBJ2-7; tentatively, D is TRBD1 (7 bases). The CDR3 sequence is 13 residues long. Germline-derived CDR1 and CDR2 are SNHLY and FYNNEI. V shed 6 bases and J shed 8 bases, with 17 bases lying between them. CDR3 amino acids: CASRGQAGGQQYF. In DNA, the CDR3 is TGTGCCAGCAGAGGACAGGCCGGGGGCCAGCAGTACTTC.

To note about this clone: This sample includes further DNA sequences coding for the same CDR3. The chain employs TRBV29-1 and TRBJ1-5, with a weak D call TRBD1 (6 bases). The CDR3 is 13 amino acids. Trimming pared 6 bases from V and 0 bases from J, leaving 9 bases between. Per the germline V gene, CDR1 is SQVTM and CDR2 is ANQGSEA. Here the CDR3 reads CSVGQSSNQPQHF. CDR3 bases: TGCAGCGTCGGACAGAGTAGCAATCAGCCCCAGCATTTT.

V gene TRBV2 combines with J gene TRBJ1-6; unclear D gene. Trimming left V 4 bases short and J 5 bases short, with 9 bases between. Germline assignment: CDR1 SNHLY and CDR2 FYNNEI. The CDR3 consists of 14 residues. CDR3 in DNA: TGTGCCAGCAGTGTTGACGAGAATAATTCACCCCTCCACTTT. This translates into CASSVDENNSPLHF.

The chain recombines TRBV25-1 with TRBJ2-2, with 7 bases fitting TRBD2. V gave up 10 bases and J gave up 5 bases; unmatched junction bases: 16. Germline lookup yields CDR1 MGHDK and CDR2 SYGVNS. This CDR3 is 16 amino acids long. The chain's CDR3 is CATSRGGGGGTGELFF. The CDR3 DNA reads TGTGCCACGTCTCGAGGTGGCGGGGGAGGGACCGGGGAGCTGTTTTTT. The full variable domain, completed using reference TRBV25-1 and TRBJ2-2, is EADIYQTPRYLVIGTGKKITLECSQTMGHDKMYWYQQDPGMELHLIHYSYGVNSTEKGDLSSESTVSRIRTEHFPLTLESARPSHTSQYLCATSRGGGGGTGELFFGEGSRLTVL.